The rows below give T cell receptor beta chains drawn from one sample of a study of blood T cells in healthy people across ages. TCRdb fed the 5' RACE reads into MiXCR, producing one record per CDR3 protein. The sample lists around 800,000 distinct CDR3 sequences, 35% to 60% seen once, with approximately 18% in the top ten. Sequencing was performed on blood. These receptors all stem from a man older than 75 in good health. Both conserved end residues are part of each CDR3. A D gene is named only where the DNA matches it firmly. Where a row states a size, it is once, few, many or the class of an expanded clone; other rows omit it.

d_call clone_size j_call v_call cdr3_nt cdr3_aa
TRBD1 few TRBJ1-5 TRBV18 TGTGCCAGCTCACCGGACAGGTATCAGCCCCAGCATTTT CASSPDRYQPQHF
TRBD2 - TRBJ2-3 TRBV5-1 TGCGCCAGCAGCTTGACACTAGCGGGAAATACGCAGTATTTT CASSLTLAGNTQYF
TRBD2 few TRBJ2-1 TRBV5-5 TGTGCCAGCAGCTTGTCCGGGACTAACTCCTACAATGAGCAGTTCTTC CASSLSGTNSYNEQFF
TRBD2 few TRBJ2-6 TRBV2 TGTGCCAGCAGACAGCGGGAGGATTCCTACTCTGGGGCCAACGTCCTGACTTTC CASRQREDSYSGANVLTF
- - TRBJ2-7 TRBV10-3 TGTGCCATCAAGGAGGGGGAGTGGGGCGAGCAGTACTTC CAIKEGEWGEQYF
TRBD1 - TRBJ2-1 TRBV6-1 TGTGCCAGCAGCTGGACAGGGGGGATGGAGACCCAGTTCTTC CASSWTGGMETQFF
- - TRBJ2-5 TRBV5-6 TGTGCCAGCAGCTTGCCAGGGTTGGAGACCCAGTACTTC CASSLPGLETQYF
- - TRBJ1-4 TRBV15 TGTGCCACCAGCAGAACAAGAGGGGCCCTCCGTGAAAAACTGTTTTTT CATSRTRGALREKLFF
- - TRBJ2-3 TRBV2 TGTGCCAGCAGTGGAACTACTAGACCGGGAGATACGCAGTATTTT CASSGTTRPGDTQYF
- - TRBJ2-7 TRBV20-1 TGCAGTGCTAGAAAGGTCAGGGCCTACGAGCAGTACTTC CSARKVRAYEQYF
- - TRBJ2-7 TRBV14 TGTGCCAGCAGCCAACTAGCATTTGGCGAGCAGTACTTC CASSQLAFGEQYF
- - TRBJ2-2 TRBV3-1 TGTGCCAGCAGCCAAGATTCGTTCACCGGGGAGCTGTTTTTT CASSQDSFTGELFF
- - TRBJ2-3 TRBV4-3 TGCGCCAGCAGCCCCGGGTCGGGACGCGTAGATACGCAGTATTTT CASSPGSGRVDTQYF
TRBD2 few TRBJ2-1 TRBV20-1 TGCAGTGCTAGAGTTCAGCGGGAGGGCTCCTACAATGAGCAGTTCTTC CSARVQREGSYNEQFF
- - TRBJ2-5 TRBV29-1 TGCAGCGTTAGCCGTGTTATCCGAGGAGAGACCCAGTACTTC CSVSRVIRGETQYF
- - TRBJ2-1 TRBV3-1 TGTGCCAGCAGCCAAGTTGCAGAGACCCAGTTCTTC CASSQVAETQFF
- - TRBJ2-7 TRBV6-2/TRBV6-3 TGTGCCAGCAGTTACAATCCCGGAGGTGGCTACGAGCAGTACTTC CASSYNPGGGYEQYF
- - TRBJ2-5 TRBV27 TGTGCCAGCAGTTTAGCCCGGGGGCTGAGGGAGACCCAGTACTTC CASSLARGLRETQYF
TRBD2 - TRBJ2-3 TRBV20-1 TGCAGTGCCCACGGACTAGCGGGAGGTACAGATACGCAGTATTTT CSAHGLAGGTDTQYF
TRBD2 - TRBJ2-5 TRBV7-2 TGTGCCGGCACCGGGACTAGCGACGAGACCCAGTACTTC CAGTGTSDETQYF
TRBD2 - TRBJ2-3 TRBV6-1 TGTGCCAGCAGTGAGAAGGGACTAGCGGGGGCCGATACGCAGTATTTT CASSEKGLAGADTQYF
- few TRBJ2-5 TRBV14 TGTGCCAGCAGCCAAGAGTCAACTAGATCAACCCAGTACTTC CASSQESTRSTQYF
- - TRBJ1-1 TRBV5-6 TGTGCCAGCAGCTTTGGGGTGCGGGGCACTGAAGCTTTCTTT CASSFGVRGTEAFF
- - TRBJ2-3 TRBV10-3 TGTGCCATCAGTGATATTGGCTGGACTCCAACCTCAGATACGCAGTATTTT CAISDIGWTPTSDTQYF